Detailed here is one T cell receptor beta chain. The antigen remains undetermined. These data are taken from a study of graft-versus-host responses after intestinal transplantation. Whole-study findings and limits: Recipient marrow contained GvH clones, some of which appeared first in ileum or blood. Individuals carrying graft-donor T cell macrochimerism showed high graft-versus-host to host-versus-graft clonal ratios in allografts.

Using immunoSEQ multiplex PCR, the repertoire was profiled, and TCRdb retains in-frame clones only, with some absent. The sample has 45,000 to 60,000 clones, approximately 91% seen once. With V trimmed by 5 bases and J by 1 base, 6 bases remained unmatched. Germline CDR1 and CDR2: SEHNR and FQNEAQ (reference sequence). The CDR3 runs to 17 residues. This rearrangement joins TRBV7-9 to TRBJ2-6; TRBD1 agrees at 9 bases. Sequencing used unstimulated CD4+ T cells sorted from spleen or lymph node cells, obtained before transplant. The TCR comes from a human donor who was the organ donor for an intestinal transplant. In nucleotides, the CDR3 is TGTGCCAGCAGCCGGGACAGGGCCCTATCTGGGGCCAACGTCCTGACTTTC. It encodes CASSRDRALSGANVLTF.